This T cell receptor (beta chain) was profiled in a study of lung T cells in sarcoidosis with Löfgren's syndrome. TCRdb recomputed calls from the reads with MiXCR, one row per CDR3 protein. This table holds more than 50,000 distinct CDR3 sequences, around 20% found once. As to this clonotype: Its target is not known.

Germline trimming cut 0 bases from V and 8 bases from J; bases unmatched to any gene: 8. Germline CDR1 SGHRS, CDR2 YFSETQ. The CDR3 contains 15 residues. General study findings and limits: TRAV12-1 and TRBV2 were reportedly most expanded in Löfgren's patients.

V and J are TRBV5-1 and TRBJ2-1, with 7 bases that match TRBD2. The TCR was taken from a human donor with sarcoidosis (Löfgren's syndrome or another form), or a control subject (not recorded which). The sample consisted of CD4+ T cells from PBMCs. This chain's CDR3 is CASSLDAAAGDEQFF. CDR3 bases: TGCGCCAGCAGCTTGGACGCCGCGGCGGGGGATGAGCAGTTCTTC. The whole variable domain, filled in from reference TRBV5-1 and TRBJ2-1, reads KAGVTQTPRYLIKTRGQQVTLSCSPISGHRSVSWYQQTPGQGLQFLFEYFSETQRNKGNFPGRFSGRQFSNSRSEMNVSTLELGDSALYLCASSLDAAAGDEQFFGPGTRLTVL.